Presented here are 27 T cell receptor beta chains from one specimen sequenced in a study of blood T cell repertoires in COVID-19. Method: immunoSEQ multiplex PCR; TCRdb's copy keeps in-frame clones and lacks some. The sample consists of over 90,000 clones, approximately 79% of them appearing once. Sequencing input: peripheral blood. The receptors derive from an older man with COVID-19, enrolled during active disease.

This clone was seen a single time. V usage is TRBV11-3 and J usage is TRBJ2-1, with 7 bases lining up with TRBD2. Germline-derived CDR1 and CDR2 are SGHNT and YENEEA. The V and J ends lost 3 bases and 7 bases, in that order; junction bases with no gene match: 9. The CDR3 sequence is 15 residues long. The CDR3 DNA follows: TGTGCCAGCAGCTTTTTGACCGGGGGAGGGAATGAGCAGTTCTTC. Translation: CASSFLTGGGNEQFF.

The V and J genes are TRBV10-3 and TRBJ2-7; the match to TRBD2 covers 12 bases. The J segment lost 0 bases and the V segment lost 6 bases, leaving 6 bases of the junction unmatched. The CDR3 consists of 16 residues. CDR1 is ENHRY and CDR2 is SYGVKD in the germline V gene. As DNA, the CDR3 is TGTGCCATCAGCCCGACTAGCGGGAGAAGCTCCTACGAGCAGTACTTC. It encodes CAISPTSGRSSYEQYF.

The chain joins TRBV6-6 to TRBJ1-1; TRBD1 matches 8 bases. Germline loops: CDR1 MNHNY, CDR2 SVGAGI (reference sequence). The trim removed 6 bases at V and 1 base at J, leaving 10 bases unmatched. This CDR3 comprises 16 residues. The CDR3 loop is CASSHHPGGPNTEAFF. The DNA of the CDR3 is TGTGCCAGCAGCCACCACCCAGGGGGCCCGAACACTGAAGCTTTCTTT.

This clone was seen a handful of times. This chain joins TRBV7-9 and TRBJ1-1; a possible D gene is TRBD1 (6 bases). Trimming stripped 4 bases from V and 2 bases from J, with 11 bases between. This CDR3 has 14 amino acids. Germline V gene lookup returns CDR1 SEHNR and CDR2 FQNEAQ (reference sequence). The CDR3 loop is CASSYGQHNTEAFF. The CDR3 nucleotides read TGTGCCAGCAGCTATGGACAGCACAACACTGAAGCTTTCTTT.

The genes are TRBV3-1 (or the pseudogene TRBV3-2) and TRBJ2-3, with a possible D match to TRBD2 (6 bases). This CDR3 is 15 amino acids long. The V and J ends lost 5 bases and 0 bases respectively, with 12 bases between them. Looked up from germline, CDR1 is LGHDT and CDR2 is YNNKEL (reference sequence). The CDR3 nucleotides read TGTGCCAGCAGCGGGGGGAGAGCTAGCACAGATACGCAGTATTTT. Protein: CASSGGRASTDTQYF.

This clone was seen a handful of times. The CDR3 DNA is TGTGCCATCAGTGACAGGGCCGGTCCCGGTGCTCGACCCCAGCATTTT. Its protein product is CAISDRAGPGARPQHF. The chain employs TRBV10-3 and TRBJ1-5, with D possibly TRBD1 on 5 matching bases. The CDR3 has 16 residues. Germline V gene sequence: CDR1 ENHRY, CDR2 SYGVKD. Trimming took off 3 bases at V and 10 bases at J, with 22 bases between the two ends.

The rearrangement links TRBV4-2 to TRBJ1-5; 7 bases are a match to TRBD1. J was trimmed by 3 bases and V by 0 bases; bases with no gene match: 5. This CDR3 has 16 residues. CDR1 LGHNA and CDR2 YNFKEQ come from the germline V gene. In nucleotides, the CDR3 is TGTGCCAGCAGCCAAGATGGGCAGGGGGTCAATCAGCCCCAGCATTTT. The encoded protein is CASSQDGQGVNQPQHF.

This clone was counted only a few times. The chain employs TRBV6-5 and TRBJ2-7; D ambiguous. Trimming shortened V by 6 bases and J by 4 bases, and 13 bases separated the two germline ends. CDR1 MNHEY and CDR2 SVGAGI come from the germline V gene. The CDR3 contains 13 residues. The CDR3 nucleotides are TGTGCCAGCAGAAAATTACTCCATTACGAGCAGTACTTC. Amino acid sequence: CASRKLLHYEQYF.

The CDR3 region is CASSVGTSGTHEQYF. The CDR3 nucleotides are TGTGCCAGCAGCGTAGGAACTAGCGGGACCCACGAGCAGTACTTC. This chain links TRBV9 with TRBJ2-7, with TRBD2 matching over 10 bases. The CDR3 extends over 15 amino acids. With 0 bases clipped from V and 5 bases from J, the junction kept 5 bases outside the gene matches. The germline V gene encodes CDR1 SGDLS and CDR2 YYNGEE.

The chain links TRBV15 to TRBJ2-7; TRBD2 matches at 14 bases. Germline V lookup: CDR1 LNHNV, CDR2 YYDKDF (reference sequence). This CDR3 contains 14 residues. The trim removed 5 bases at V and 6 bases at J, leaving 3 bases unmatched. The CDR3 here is CATSPGLAGAEQYF. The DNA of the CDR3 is TGTGCCACCAGCCCGGGACTAGCGGGAGCCGAGCAGTACTTC.

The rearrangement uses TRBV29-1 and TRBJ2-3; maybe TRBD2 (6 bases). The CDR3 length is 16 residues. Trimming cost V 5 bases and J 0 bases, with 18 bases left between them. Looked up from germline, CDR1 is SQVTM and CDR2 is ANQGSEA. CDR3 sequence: CSVSGTHNPSTDTQYF. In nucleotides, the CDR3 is TGCAGCGTTTCCGGGACTCACAACCCTAGCACAGATACGCAGTATTTT.

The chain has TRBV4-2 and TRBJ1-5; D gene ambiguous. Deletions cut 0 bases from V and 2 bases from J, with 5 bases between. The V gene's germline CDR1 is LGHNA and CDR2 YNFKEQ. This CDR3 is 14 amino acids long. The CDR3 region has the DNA TGTGCCAGCAGCCAAGACGGGGGCAATCAGCCCCAGCATTTT. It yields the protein CASSQDGGNQPQHF.

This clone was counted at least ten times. Written as DNA, the CDR3 is TGTGCCAGCAGCCAAAACTACGAGCAGTACTTC. It yields the protein CASSQNYEQYF. V usage is TRBV11-2 and J usage is TRBJ2-7; no clear D gene. The germline V gene encodes CDR1 SGHAT and CDR2 FQNNGV. CDR3 length: 11 amino acids. V dropped 5 bases and J dropped 3 bases, with 5 bases sitting between them.

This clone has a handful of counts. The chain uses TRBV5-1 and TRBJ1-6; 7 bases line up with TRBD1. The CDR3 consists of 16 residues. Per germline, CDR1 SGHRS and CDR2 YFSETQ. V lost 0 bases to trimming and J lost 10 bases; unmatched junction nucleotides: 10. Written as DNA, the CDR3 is TGCGCCAGCAGCTTGGGGGACAGTAATACGGGGTCACCCCTCCACTTT. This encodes CASSLGDSNTGSPLHF.

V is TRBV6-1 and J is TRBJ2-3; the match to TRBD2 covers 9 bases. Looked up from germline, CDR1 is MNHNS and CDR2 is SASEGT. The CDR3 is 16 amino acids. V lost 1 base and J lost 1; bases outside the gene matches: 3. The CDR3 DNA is TGTGCCAGCAGTGAAGGGGCGGGAGGGGGCACAGATACGCAGTATTTT. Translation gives CASSEGAGGGTDTQYF.

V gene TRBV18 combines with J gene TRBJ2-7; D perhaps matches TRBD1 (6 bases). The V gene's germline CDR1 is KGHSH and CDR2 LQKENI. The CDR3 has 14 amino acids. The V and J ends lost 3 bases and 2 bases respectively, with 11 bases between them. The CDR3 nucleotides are TGTGCCAGCTCACCGGGCAGGGGACCCTACGAGCAGTACTTC. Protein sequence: CASSPGRGPYEQYF. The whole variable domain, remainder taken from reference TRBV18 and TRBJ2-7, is NAGVMQNPRHLVRRRGQEARLRCSPMKGHSHVYWYRQLPEEGLKFMVYLQKENIIDESGMPKERFSAEFPKEGPSILRIQQVVRGDSAAYFCASSPGRGPYEQYFGPGTRLTVT.

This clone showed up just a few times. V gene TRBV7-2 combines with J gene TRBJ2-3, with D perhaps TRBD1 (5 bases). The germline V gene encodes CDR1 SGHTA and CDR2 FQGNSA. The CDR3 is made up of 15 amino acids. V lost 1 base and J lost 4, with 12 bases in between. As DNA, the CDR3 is TGTGCCAGCAGCTTAGGGTCCCCCAGGGCAGATACGCAGTATTTT. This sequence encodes CASSLGSPRADTQYF.

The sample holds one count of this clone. The chain's CDR3 is CAWSVRTADSNTEAFF. For the CDR3, the DNA is TGTGCCTGGAGTGTCCGGACAGCGGACTCTAACACTGAAGCTTTCTTT. This sequence joins TRBV30 and TRBJ1-1, with D possibly TRBD1 on 6 matching bases. V was cut by 0 bases and J by 2 bases, with 16 bases left in between. CDR1 is GTSNPN, CDR2 SVGIG, per germline (reference sequence). The CDR3 is made up of 16 amino acids.

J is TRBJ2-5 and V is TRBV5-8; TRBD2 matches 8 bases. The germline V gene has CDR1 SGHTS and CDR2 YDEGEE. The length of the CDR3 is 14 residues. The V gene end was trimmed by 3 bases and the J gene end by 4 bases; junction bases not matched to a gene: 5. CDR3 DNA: TGTGCCAGCAGCTCCCCCGGGGGGGGAGAGACCCAGTACTTC. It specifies CASSSPGGGETQYF.

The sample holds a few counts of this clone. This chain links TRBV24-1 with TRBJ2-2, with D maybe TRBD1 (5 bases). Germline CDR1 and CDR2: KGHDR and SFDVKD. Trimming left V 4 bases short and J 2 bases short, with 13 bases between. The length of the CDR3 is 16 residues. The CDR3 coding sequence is TGTGCCACCAGTGACCTAGGAAGGGGTAACACCGGGGAGCTGTTTTTT. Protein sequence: CATSDLGRGNTGELFF.

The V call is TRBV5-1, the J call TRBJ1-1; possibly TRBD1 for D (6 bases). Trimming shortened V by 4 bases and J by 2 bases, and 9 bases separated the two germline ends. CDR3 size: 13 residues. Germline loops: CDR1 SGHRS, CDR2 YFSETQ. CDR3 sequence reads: CASSTGTNTEAFF. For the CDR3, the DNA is TGCGCCAGCAGCACCGGGACAAACACTGAAGCTTTCTTT.

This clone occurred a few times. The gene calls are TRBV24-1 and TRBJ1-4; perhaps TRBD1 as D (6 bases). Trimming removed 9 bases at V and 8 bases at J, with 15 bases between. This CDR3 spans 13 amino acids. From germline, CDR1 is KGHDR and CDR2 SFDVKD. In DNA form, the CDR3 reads TGTGCCACCTCGGACAGCAAGAAGGAAAAACTGTTTTTT. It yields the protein CATSDSKKEKLFF.

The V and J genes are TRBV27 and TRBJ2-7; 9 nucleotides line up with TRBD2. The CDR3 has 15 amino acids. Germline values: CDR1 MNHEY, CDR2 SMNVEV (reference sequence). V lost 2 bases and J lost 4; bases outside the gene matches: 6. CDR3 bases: TGTGCCAGCAGTTTAGGCTCTAGCGGGACTTACGAGCAGTACTTC. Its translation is CASSLGSSGTYEQYF.

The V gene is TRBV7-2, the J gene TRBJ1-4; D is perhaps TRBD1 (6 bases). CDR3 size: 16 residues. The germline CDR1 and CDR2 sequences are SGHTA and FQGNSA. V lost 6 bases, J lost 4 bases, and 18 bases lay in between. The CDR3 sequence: CASSSDRPTYNEKLFF. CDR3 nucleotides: TGTGCCAGCAGTTCCGACAGGCCCACCTATAATGAAAAACTGTTTTTT.

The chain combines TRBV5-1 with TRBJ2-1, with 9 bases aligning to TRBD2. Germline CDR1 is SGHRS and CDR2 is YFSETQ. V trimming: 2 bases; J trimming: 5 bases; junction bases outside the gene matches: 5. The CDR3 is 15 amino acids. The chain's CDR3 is CASSFGGRGNNEQFF. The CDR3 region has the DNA TGCGCCAGCAGCTTCGGCGGGAGGGGTAACAATGAGCAGTTCTTC.

CDR3 loop: CASKETAVETQYF. The CDR3 DNA reads as TGTGCCAGTAAAGAGACGGCGGTGGAGACCCAGTACTTC. The chain carries TRBV19 and TRBJ2-5; no clear D gene. Trimming took 7 bases from V and 5 from J, leaving 14 bases between them. Germline V CDR1 and CDR2: LNHDA, SQIVND (reference sequence). This CDR3 spans 13 amino acids.

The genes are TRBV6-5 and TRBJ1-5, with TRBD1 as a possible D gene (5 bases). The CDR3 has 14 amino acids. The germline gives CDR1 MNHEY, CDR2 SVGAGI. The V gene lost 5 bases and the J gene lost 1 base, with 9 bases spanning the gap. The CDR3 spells CASSPWGSNQPQHF. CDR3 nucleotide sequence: TGTGCCAGCAGTCCTTGGGGCAGCAATCAGCCCCAGCATTTT.